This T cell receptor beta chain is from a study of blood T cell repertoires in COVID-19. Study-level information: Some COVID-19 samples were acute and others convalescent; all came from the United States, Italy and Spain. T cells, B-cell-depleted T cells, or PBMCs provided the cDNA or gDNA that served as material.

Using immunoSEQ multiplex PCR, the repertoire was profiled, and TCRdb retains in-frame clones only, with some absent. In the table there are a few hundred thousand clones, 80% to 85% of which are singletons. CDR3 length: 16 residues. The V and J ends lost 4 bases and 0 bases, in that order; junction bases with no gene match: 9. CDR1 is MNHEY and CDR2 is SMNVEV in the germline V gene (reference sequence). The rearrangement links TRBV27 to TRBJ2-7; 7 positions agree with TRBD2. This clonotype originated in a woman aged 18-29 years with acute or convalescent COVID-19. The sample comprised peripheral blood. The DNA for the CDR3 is TGTGCCAGCAGTTGGGCTTGGGGGACTAACTCCTACGAGCAGTACTTC. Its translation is CASSWAWGTNSYEQYF.